The 23 T cell receptor beta chains below were found in one sample sequenced in a study of T-cell reconstitution after alpha-beta-depleted transplantation in children (dated by TCRdb to the mid-2010s). Library generation was performed with PCR. Reads for this sample came from an Illumina HiSeq 2500. TCR libraries were prepared with molecular barcoding, using unique molecular identifiers to normalize TCRbeta repertoire quantification. TCRdb trimmed the raw reads at Q25, called clones with MiXCR and kept productive beta chains. One record per CDR3 amino acid sequence lists the most common genes and DNA. The sample contains 400,000 to 500,000 distinct CDR3 sequences, approximately 10% of them found a single time. The ten largest clonotypes hold roughly 5.5% of the sample. Source: PBMCs from the stem cell graft donor, taken from the stem cell graft. The receptor source for this set is a human donor who donated a stem cell graft to a child with acute myeloid leukemia.

This rearrangement joins TRBV3-1 to TRBJ2-3; D unclear. V shed 0 bases and J shed 6 bases, with 19 bases lying between them. This CDR3 has 17 amino acids. Germline V gene lookup returns CDR1 LGHDT and CDR2 YNNKEL (reference sequence). CDR3 protein: CASSQEQHQPLRDTQYF. For the CDR3, the DNA is TGTGCCAGCAGCCAAGAACAGCACCAACCTCTCCGGGATACGCAGTATTTT.

The rearrangement links TRBV4-1 to TRBJ2-7; the D gene is possibly TRBD2 (6 bases). V was clipped by 1 base and J by 0 bases, with 7 bases between them. The germline V gene encodes CDR1 MGHRA and CDR2 YSYEKL. This CDR3 contains 14 residues. DNA for the CDR3: TGCGCCAGCAGCCAAGGGCGGGGCTCCTACGAGCAGTACTTC. This gives the protein CASSQGRGSYEQYF.

The rearrangement uses TRBV5-1 and TRBJ2-7; 9 bases match TRBD1. After removal of 5 bases from V and 2 bases from J, the junction contained 5 bases not matched to a gene. The germline V gene has CDR1 SGHRS and CDR2 YFSETQ. The CDR3 consists of 14 residues. The CDR3 sequence is CASSPDRGAYEQYV. The CDR3, as DNA: TGCGCCAGCAGTCCCGACAGGGGGGCCTACGAGCAGTACGTC.

The chain carries TRBV5-1 and TRBJ2-5; 8 bases agree with TRBD2. Trimming at V came to 0 bases and at J to 5 bases, leaving 15 bases not matched to a gene. This CDR3 is built from 18 residues. In germline, CDR1 is SGHRS, CDR2 YFSETQ. CDR3 amino acids: CASSLGSGGPSLGETQYF. Here the CDR3 DNA reads TGCGCCAGCAGCTTGGGGTCGGGGGGGCCCTCCTTGGGGGAGACCCAGTACTTC. The full variable domain, its missing parts supplied by reference TRBV5-1 and TRBJ2-5, is KAGVTQTPRYLIKTRGQQVTLSCSPISGHRSVSWYQQTPGQGLQFLFEYFSETQRNKGNFPGRFSGRQFSNSRSEMNVSTLELGDSALYLCASSLGSGGPSLGETQYFGPGTRLLVL.

This clonotype came up many times. This rearrangement joins TRBV20-1 to TRBJ2-5, with D perhaps TRBD1 (5 bases). CDR3 length: 14 residues. Trimming stripped 0 bases from V and 4 bases from J, with 12 bases between. Germline values: CDR1 DFQATT, CDR2 SNEGSKA (reference sequence). The CDR3 loop is CSARDRYRIETQYF. The CDR3, as DNA: TGCAGTGCTAGAGATCGGTACAGGATAGAGACCCAGTACTTC.

The chain carries TRBV10-3 and TRBJ2-1; D is perhaps TRBD2 (7 bases). From germline, CDR1 is ENHRY and CDR2 SYGVKD. The CDR3 extends over 13 amino acids. V was cut by 7 bases and J by 8 bases, with 15 bases left in between. For the CDR3, the DNA is TGTGCCATCACCGGGGGGCCAGGGGATGAGCAGTTCTTC. This translates into CAITGGPGDEQFF.

This clonotype was recorded a few times. The V and J genes are TRBV11-2 and TRBJ2-2; D not resolved. The CDR3 is 15 amino acids. Trimming took 1 base from V and 1 from J, leaving 7 bases between them. The germline gives CDR1 SGHAT, CDR2 FQNNGV. The CDR3 nucleotides are TGTGCCAGCAGCTTAGGGGTCAGGAACACCGGGGAGCTGTTTTTT. This sequence encodes CASSLGVRNTGELFF.

This clonotype was seen only a few times. The CDR3 DNA is TGTGCCATCAGTGAGGCTTACCCAGCGGGGAGCACAGATACGCAGTATTTT. Its translation is CAISEAYPAGSTDTQYF. The rearrangement uses TRBV10-3 and TRBJ2-3, with TRBD2 matching 7 bases. V was clipped by 2 bases and J by 0 bases; unmatched bases: 8. Germline V lookup: CDR1 ENHRY, CDR2 SYGVKD. The CDR3 runs 17 residues.

This chain joins TRBV4-1 and TRBJ2-7; 7 nucleotides agree with TRBD1. This CDR3 has 17 amino acids. V trimming: 5 bases; J trimming: 6 bases; junction bases outside the gene matches: 19. Looked up from germline, CDR1 is MGHRA and CDR2 is YSYEKL. The CDR3 DNA is TGCGCCAGCAGCTCATCTGTACCGGGACAGAAGACCTTCGAGCAGTACTTC. This codes for CASSSSVPGQKTFEQYF.

This clonotype was observed a handful of times. The chain carries TRBV6-5 and TRBJ1-1; TRBD1 matches at 8 bases. The CDR3 is 12 amino acids. In germline, CDR1 is MNHEY, CDR2 SVGAGI. The V segment lost 5 bases and the J segment 10 bases; nucleotides outside the gene matches: 6. DNA of the CDR3: TGTGCCAGCAGTCGGACAGGGTCAGTAGCTTTCTTT. The encoded protein is CASSRTGSVAFF.

This rearrangement joins TRBV20-1 to TRBJ2-3, with 12 bases aligning to TRBD2. The V gene end was trimmed by 2 bases and the J gene end by 6 bases; junction bases not matched to a gene: 12. Looked up from germline, CDR1 is DFQATT and CDR2 is SNEGSKA (reference sequence). CDR3 length: 17 residues. In nucleotides, the CDR3 is TGCAGTGCTAGAACCGGCCTTACGGGACTAGCGGGTGATACGCAGTATTTT. Protein product: CSARTGLTGLAGDTQYF.

The chain employs TRBV20-1 and TRBJ2-1, with TRBD1 as a possible D gene (6 bases). The V end lost 3 bases, the J end lost 5 bases, and 11 bases lay between the germline ends. The CDR3 consists of 13 residues. The germline gives CDR1 DFQATT, CDR2 SNEGSKA (reference sequence). The CDR3 nucleotides read TGCAGTGCTAGGGCGGACAGAGACAATGAGCAGTTCTTC. This gives the protein CSARADRDNEQFF.

There are a few counts of this clonotype. J is TRBJ1-4 and V is TRBV6-1; perhaps TRBD1 as D (5 bases). The CDR3 spans 14 residues. The V gene's germline CDR1 is MNHNS and CDR2 SASEGT. The V gene lost 6 bases and the J gene lost 7 bases, with 15 bases spanning the gap. DNA for the CDR3: TGTGCCAGCAGCCAACAAGGGGCGTCTGAAAAACTGTTTTTT. Its translation: CASSQQGASEKLFF.

The sample holds a few counts of this clonotype. The rearrangement joins TRBV3-1 to TRBJ1-5; no definite D call. This CDR3 spans 13 amino acids. With 3 bases removed from V and 7 bases from J, the gap between germline ends came to 10 bases. In germline, CDR1 is LGHDT, CDR2 YNNKEL (reference sequence). This chain's CDR3 is CASSHRPDQPQHF. DNA of the CDR3: TGTGCCAGCAGCCACAGGCCGGACCAGCCCCAGCATTTT.

The chain combines TRBV12-3 or TRBV12-4 with TRBJ2-3, with D hard to call. The V end lost 8 bases, the J end lost 11 bases, and 8 bases lay between the germline ends. The CDR3 is made up of 9 amino acids. The CDR3, as DNA: TGTGCCAGCGGACCGTTGCAGTATTTT. It yields the protein CASGPLQYF.

The sample holds many counts of this clonotype. Here the CDR3 reads CASSSTNYEQYV. The CDR3 DNA follows: TGTGCCAGCAGTTCGACTAACTACGAGCAGTACGTC. The chain joins TRBV6-2 or TRBV6-3 to TRBJ2-7; tentatively, D is TRBD2 (5 bases). Trimming pared 4 bases from V and 3 bases from J, leaving 7 bases between. Germline V CDR1 and CDR2: MNHEY, SVGEGT. The CDR3 consists of 12 residues.

This clonotype was observed a few times. V usage is TRBV7-8 and J usage is TRBJ2-2, with D maybe TRBD1 (6 bases). The CDR3 is 16 amino acids. The germline V gene has CDR1 SGHVS and CDR2 FQNEAQ. V dropped 5 bases and J dropped 5 bases, with 18 bases sitting between them. This CDR3 is CASSPRRGQTTGELFF. In DNA form, the CDR3 reads TGTGCCAGCAGCCCGAGACGTGGACAGACAACCGGGGAGCTGTTTTTT.

This clonotype was observed a handful of times. This chain uses TRBV29-1 with TRBJ2-5, with D uncertain. This CDR3 spans 12 amino acids. Trimming shortened V by 4 bases and J by 2 bases, and 8 bases separated the two germline ends. Looked up from germline, CDR1 is SQVTM and CDR2 is ANQGSEA. For the CDR3, the DNA is TGCAGCGTTGTGCGGAGTCAAGAGACCCAGTACTTC. It specifies CSVVRSQETQYF.

Only a few counts were recorded for this clonotype. This rearrangement joins TRBV10-3 to TRBJ2-1; 15 nucleotides match TRBD2. The CDR3 is made up of 14 amino acids. Germline values: CDR1 ENHRY, CDR2 SYGVKD. V gave up 7 bases and J gave up 10 bases; unmatched junction bases: 5. The CDR3 reads CAIMGLAGGDEQFF. The CDR3 DNA is TGTGCCATCATGGGACTAGCGGGGGGTGACGAGCAGTTCTTC.

This clonotype appeared a few times. The chain couples TRBV20-1 to TRBJ1-5; D ambiguous. This CDR3 spans 15 amino acids. Germline CDR1 is DFQATT and CDR2 is SNEGSKA (reference sequence). V lost 4 bases to trimming and J lost 4 bases, with 17 bases between them. CDR3 sequence (DNA): TGCAGTGCTAAAAGGTGGGATTCGGATAATCAGCCCCAGCATTTT. Residues: CSAKRWDSDNQPQHF.

The chain joins TRBV10-3 to TRBJ2-3, with TRBD2 identical over 8 bases. The CDR3 sequence is 14 residues long. Germline CDR1 is ENHRY and CDR2 is SYGVKD. J was trimmed by 4 bases and V by 8 bases; bases with no gene match: 8. The DNA of the CDR3 is TGTGCCATCCAGTTTCGCGGGGGGTCAGATACGCAGTATTTT. Translation: CAIQFRGGSDTQYF.

This clonotype came up a few times. The chain employs TRBV18 and TRBJ2-2; D unresolved. Germline CDR1 reads KGHSH; CDR2 reads LQKENI. Trimming took 0 bases from V and 6 from J, leaving 11 bases between them. This CDR3 is built from 15 residues. CDR3 coding DNA: TGTGCCAGCTCACCACCGAGAGCAGGCTCCGGGGAGCTGTTTTTT. This sequence encodes CASSPPRAGSGELFF.

This clonotype has ten or more counts. The genes are TRBV5-1 and TRBJ2-1; 10 bases map to TRBD1. V dropped 4 bases and J dropped 0; count of bases not matched to a gene: 10. This CDR3 is 18 amino acids long. CDR1 and CDR2 (germline): SGHRS, YFSETQ. The CDR3 region is CASSPRDRGTFSYNEQFF. The CDR3 DNA follows: TGCGCCAGCAGCCCAAGGGACAGGGGCACATTCTCCTACAATGAGCAGTTCTTC.